One and the same sample provided the 7 T cell receptor beta chains below, sequenced in a study of Graves' ophthalmopathy and Graves' hyperthyroidism. Amplification targeted the TCR beta CDR3 regions, with RNA transcripts as the source material. A first-round RT-PCR used HTBI primers, followed by a second-round multiplex PCR. TCRdb processed the multiplex PCR reads anew with MiXCR; each CDR3 protein has one entry. The sample consists of hundreds of thousands of distinct CDR3 sequences, just over 15% of them appearing once. Sequencing was done on a sample of peripheral blood. The receptors shown here come from a woman aged 18-30 years with stable Graves' hyperthyroidism.

This clonotype was detected ten times or more. The chain carries TRBV6-4 and TRBJ2-2, with 9 positions matching TRBD2. The V gene end was trimmed by 8 bases and the J gene end by 6 bases; junction bases not matched to a gene: 16. The CDR3 is 17 amino acids. Germline CDR1 reads MRHNA; CDR2 reads SNTAGT. CDR3 nucleotide sequence: TGTGCCAGCGACCCCCTTCCCCCTAGCGGGGTCGCCGGGGAGCTGTTTTTT. Protein sequence: CASDPLPPSGVAGELFF.

Many counts were recorded for this clonotype. This chain links TRBV10-3 with TRBJ1-6, with 9 positions matching TRBD1. J was trimmed by 10 bases and V by 4 bases; bases with no gene match: 5. CDR3 length: 14 amino acids. The germline gives CDR1 ENHRY, CDR2 SYGVKD. In DNA form, the CDR3 reads TGTGCCATCAGTGTGTCGACAGGGGGATCACCCCTCCACTTT. It specifies CAISVSTGGSPLHF.

This clonotype was seen more than once but under ten times. The rearrangement joins TRBV28 to TRBJ2-7; maybe TRBD1 (5 bases). Germline V gene sequence: CDR1 MDHEN, CDR2 SYDVKM. V was cut by 7 bases and J by 1 base, with 20 bases left in between. The length of the CDR3 is 16 residues. In nucleotides, the CDR3 is TGTGCCAGCAATCCTCCCCTCGGTCAGGGATCCTACGAGCAGTACTTC. It encodes CASNPPLGQGSYEQYF.

This clonotype has ten or more counts. The chain has TRBV20-1 and TRBJ2-5; no clear D. The CDR3 sequence is 14 residues long. Trimming took 0 bases from V and 2 from J, leaving 10 bases between them. From germline, CDR1 is DFQATT and CDR2 SNEGSKA (reference sequence). This CDR3 reads CSARDLQKQETQYF. For the CDR3, the DNA is TGCAGTGCTAGAGATCTACAGAAGCAAGAGACCCAGTACTTC.

The chain couples TRBV6-2 or TRBV6-3 to TRBJ2-5, with TRBD1 identical over 10 bases. The CDR3 is 14 residues long. Trimming cost V 2 bases and J 5 bases; bases outside gene matches: 2. Germline CDR1 and CDR2: MNHEY and SVGEGT. This CDR3 is CASSYMTGGETQYF. The CDR3 DNA reads as TGTGCCAGCAGTTACATGACAGGGGGCGAGACCCAGTACTTC.

This clonotype was found many times. This sequence joins TRBV28 and TRBJ1-1, with a weak D call TRBD1 (5 bases). In germline, CDR1 is MDHEN, CDR2 SYDVKM. With 7 bases removed from V and 4 bases from J, the gap between germline ends came to 10 bases. The CDR3 has 12 residues. The CDR3 DNA sequence: TGTGCCAGCAAGAGGGACCGCACTGAAGCTTTCTTT. Encoded protein: CASKRDRTEAFF.

This clonotype was observed many times. The rearrangement uses TRBV12-3 or TRBV12-4 and TRBJ1-2; D is unclear. Trimming shortened V by 6 bases and J by 8 bases, and 16 bases separated the two germline ends. The CDR3 totals 13 residues. The CDR3 nucleotides are TGTGCCAGCAGCGAAGCGGGGTCGGTCGGCTACACCTTC. Encoded protein: CASSEAGSVGYTF.